Sequencing of this TCR beta chain was carried out in a study of shared clonotypes between healthy human individuals. The overall study: Per donor, three plates held CD4 naive cells, three held CD4 memory, two held CD8 naive and one held CD8 memory.

Produced via immunoSEQ multiplex PCR; TCRdb's table is partial and in-frame only. The sample has more than 2 million clones; around 95% are singletons. About this clone itself: Other nucleotide sequences from this sample produce the same CDR3.

Terminally differentiated effector memory CD45RA+ cells were excluded from the naive CD8 cells, which were CD45RO-negative and positively selected for CCR7. This CDR3 has 16 amino acids. Trimming left V 6 bases short and J 0 bases short, with 15 bases between. CDR1 and CDR2 (germline): MDHEN, SYDVKM. This chain links TRBV28 with TRBJ2-1; D is unresolved. The TCR was taken from a man between 18 and 35 years old in good health. Some clones in this sample may be carry-over from other donors' samples. Sample: naive CD8+ T cells from PBMCs. The CDR3 region has the DNA TGTGCCAGCAGCTCCCCCAGCGAGAGCTCCTACAATGAGCAGTTCTTC. It translates to CASSSPSESSYNEQFF.